This T cell receptor (beta chain) was sequenced during a study of T cells after yellow fever vaccination. A universal primer site and UMIs were added as TCR cDNA was made by 5'RACE template switching. TCRdb processed the 5' RACE reads anew with MiXCR; each CDR3 protein has one entry. The sample includes about 300,000 distinct CDR3 sequences, 6.8% of them seen just once. The sample holds a few counts of this clonotype. Its antigen remains unidentified. General observations from the study: Most primary-vaccination clones recurred post-booster (around 95% CD4, just over 85% CD8).

This CDR3 is 13 amino acids long. Between the trimmed V and J ends, which lost 4 bases and 2 bases, there was a span of 9 bases. The genes are TRBV12-3 or TRBV12-4 and TRBJ2-7, with D hard to call. The sample here was PBMCs, taken more than 40 days after the first yellow fever vaccination. The source is a man aged 18 to 30 who received the YFV17D yellow fever vaccine. CDR3 sequence (DNA): TGTGCCAGCAGTTCCGGGCCCGCCTACGAGCAGTACTTC. Translation: CASSSGPAYEQYF.